This TCR beta chain was sequenced in a study of blood T cell repertoires in COVID-19. The wider study: Whether acute or convalescent, the COVID-19 samples came from the United States, Italy and Spain. PBMCs, B-cell-depleted T cells, or T cells were the source of the cDNA or gDNA that made up the material.

In the authors' workflow: The authors estimated nucleated cell counts from reference gene primer amplification. Only in-frame clones appear in the TCRdb table, and some are missing; sequencing was by immunoSEQ multiplex PCR. V and J calls and clone size are given by that table; D and trimming were obtained from the DNA. The data show 100,000 to 150,000 clones, with just under 85% seen just once and less than 20% held by the top ten. V gave up 8 bases and J gave up 5 bases, with 7 bases separating them. Germline CDR1 is SNHLY and CDR2 is FYNNEI. This CDR3 contains 11 residues. The origin of this receptor is a woman aged 45-65 years with acute or convalescent COVID-19. V usage is TRBV2 and J usage is TRBJ1-5, with unresolved D. Sequencing was performed on peripheral blood. This CDR3 reads CASAQDQPQHF. The CDR3 DNA is TGTGCCAGCGCGCAGGATCAGCCCCAGCATTTT.